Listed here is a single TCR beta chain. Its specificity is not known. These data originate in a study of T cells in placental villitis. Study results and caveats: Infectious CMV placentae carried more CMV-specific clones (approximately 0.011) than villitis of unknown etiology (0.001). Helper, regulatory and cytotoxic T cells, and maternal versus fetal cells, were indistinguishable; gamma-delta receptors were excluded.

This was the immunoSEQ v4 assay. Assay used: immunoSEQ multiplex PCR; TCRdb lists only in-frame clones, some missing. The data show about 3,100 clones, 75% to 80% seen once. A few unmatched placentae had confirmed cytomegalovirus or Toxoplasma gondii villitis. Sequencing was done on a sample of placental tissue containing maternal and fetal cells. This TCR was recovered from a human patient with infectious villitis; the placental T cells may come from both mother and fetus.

For the CDR3, the DNA is TGCGCCAGCAGCCAAGATGCGGGCCCAGAGACCCAGTACTTC. It is translated as CASSQDAGPETQYF. The rearrangement links TRBV4-3 to TRBJ2-5, with TRBD2 as a possible D gene (5 bases). The CDR3 totals 14 residues. V was cut by 0 bases and J by 4 bases, with 9 bases left in between. Germline loops: CDR1 LGHNA, CDR2 YSLEER.